These T cell receptor beta chains were read from a single sample in a study of CD8 T cells in Susac syndrome. TCRdb called the immunoSEQ multiplex PCR reads again in MiXCR, with one record for every CDR3 protein. The sample gives about 66,000 distinct CDR3 sequences, 90% to 95% of which show up once; 0.56% is in the top ten. The sequencing input was CD8+ T cells from PBMCs. These receptors all come from a human donor with multiple sclerosis. The CDR3 runs from the conserved cysteine through the conserved F or W. D genes are given only for firm matches. Only some rows state a clone size, as once, few, many or a class for expanded clones.

CDR3 length	V gene	clone size	D gene	J gene	CDR3 DNA	CDR3 protein
15	TRBV12-3/TRBV12-4	.	TRBD2	TRBJ2-3	TGTGCCAGCAGTTTTATTGCGGGAGGCACAGATACGCAGTATTTT	CASSFIAGGTDTQYF
16	TRBV7-9	.	TRBD2	TRBJ2-1	TGTGCCAGCAGCTTACGGTCCGCGGGACTAGCTCCCGAGCAGTTCTTC	CASSLRSAGLAPEQFF
15	TRBV5-1	.	TRBD1	TRBJ2-2	TGCGCCAGCAGCCACCCGACAGGGGACACCGGGGAGCTGTTTTTT	CASSHPTGDTGELFF
18	TRBV3-1	once	TRBD2	TRBJ2-5	TGTGCCAGCAGCCAAGTATTTGGTTCCCTAGCGGGACTAAAGACCCAGTACTTC	CASSQVFGSLAGLKTQYF
13	TRBV2	.	TRBD2	TRBJ2-5	TGTGCCACCCTAGCGGGAACCCAAGAGACCCAGTACTTC	CATLAGTQETQYF
14	TRBV30	.	.	TRBJ1-4	TGTGCCTGGAGTAAATGGGGGGGGAATGAAAAACTGTTTTTT	CAWSKWGGNEKLFF
17	TRBV15	few	.	TRBJ1-1	TGTGCCACCAGCAGACAGGGTTTCGGGGTGGCGCACACTGAAGCTTTCTTT	CATSRQGFGVAHTEAFF
15	TRBV20-1	.	.	TRBJ2-7	TGCAGTGCTAGGTCCCACATCGAACCCTCCTACGAGCAGTACTTC	CSARSHIEPSYEQYF
15	TRBV19	.	.	TRBJ2-3	TGTGCCAGTAGTAGAATAGCGCTTAGCACAGATACGCAGTATTTT	CASSRIALSTDTQYF
15	TRBV4-1	.	TRBD1	TRBJ2-7	TGCGCCAGCAGCCCCCATCGGGGACAGGCCCACGAGCAGTACTTC	CASSPHRGQAHEQYF
11	TRBV12-3/TRBV12-4	.	.	TRBJ1-2	TGTGCCAGCAGTTTCGGGATTGGCTACACCTTC	CASSFGIGYTF
14	TRBV6-1	.	.	TRBJ1-5	TGTGCCAGCAGTGAGGGGGGTGGCAATCAGCCCCAGCATTTT	CASSEGGGNQPQHF
14	TRBV13	.	.	TRBJ2-1	TGTGCCAGCAGCCCCTCGACTCGCAACAATGAGCAGTTCTTC	CASSPSTRNNEQFF
16	TRBV14	.	TRBD1	TRBJ1-4	TGTGCCAGCAGCCACCGTGGGACAGGGGAGAGGGGAAAACTGTTTTTT	CASSHRGTGERGKLFF
14	TRBV7-9	.	TRBD1	TRBJ1-5	TGTGCCAGCAGCTTGGGTGACAGGGCTCAGCCCCAGCATTTT	CASSLGDRAQPQHF
12	TRBV20-1	.	.	TRBJ1-5	TGCAGTGCTAGGAGGGTCTGGCAGCCCCAGCATTTT	CSARRVWQPQHF
12	TRBV11-2	.	.	TRBJ2-7	TGTGCCAGCAGCCCTTACGGGAACGAGCAGTACTTC	CASSPYGNEQYF
15	TRBV6-1	.	.	TRBJ2-7	TGTGCCAGCAGTGAAGTTGGGGGAAACAACTACGAGCAGTACTTC	CASSEVGGNNYEQYF
15	TRBV7-9	.	.	TRBJ2-7	TGTATGACAACAAATTCGGGACGGGAGATCTACGAGCAGTACTTC	CMTTNSGREIYEQYF
14	TRBV7-9	.	TRBD2	TRBJ2-5	TGTGCCAGCAGCTTACCTTTAGCGGGAGAGACCCAGTACTTC	CASSLPLAGETQYF
13	TRBV20-1	.	.	TRBJ2-7	TGCAGTGCTAGAATCTCCGGGTCCAACGAGCAGTACTTC	CSARISGSNEQYF
14	TRBV6-5	.	TRBD2	TRBJ2-7	TGTGCCAGCAGCCTTAGCGGGAGTGGGTACGAGCAGTACTTC	CASSLSGSGYEQYF
12	TRBV29-1	.	TRBD1	TRBJ2-7	TGCAGCGTTGAGACAGGGTCCTACGAGCAGTACTTC	CSVETGSYEQYF
15	TRBV5-1	.	TRBD2	TRBJ2-1	TGCGCCAGCAGCAGATTTAGCGGGAGGGACAATGAGCAGTTCTTC	CASSRFSGRDNEQFF
17	TRBV12-3/TRBV12-4	.	TRBD2	TRBJ2-3	TGTGCCAGCAGTTCAGGAATAGCGGGGGCCGGGGGAGATACGCAGTATTTT	CASSSGIAGAGGDTQYF
14	TRBV6-2/TRBV6-3	.	.	TRBJ2-7	TGTGCCAGCAGTTCATTCGACGGGACCTACGAGCAGTACTTC	CASSSFDGTYEQYF
14	TRBV29-1	.	.	TRBJ1-1	.	CSESQGMRELKLSF
13	TRBV25-1	.	.	TRBJ1-1	TGTGCCAGCAGTACCCGGGCCTCAAGGGCAGCTTTCTTT	CASSTRASRAAFF
14	TRBV7-3	.	TRBD2	TRBJ2-3	TGTGCCAGCAGCATTAGCGGGAGCCACGATACGCAGTATTTT	CASSISGSHDTQYF
14	TRBV12-3/TRBV12-4	.	.	TRBJ2-1	TGTGCCAGCATCGGAGGGTCCTCCTACAATGAGCAGTTCTTC	CASIGGSSYNEQFF
17	TRBV20-1	.	.	TRBJ2-4	TGCAGTGCTAGAGATAGGGTACAGCCGGACCAGTCGTACATTCAGTACTTC	CSARDRVQPDQSYIQYF
15	TRBV9	.	TRBD2	TRBJ2-7	TGTGCCAGCAGCGTCGATGGAGCTAGCGGTTACGAGCAGTACTTC	CASSVDGASGYEQYF
13	TRBV29-1	.	.	TRBJ2-7	TGCAGCGCCCCTCTGGGGCCCAGGAACGAGCAGTACTTC	CSAPLGPRNEQYF
15	TRBV20-1	.	TRBD1	TRBJ2-1	TGCAGTGCTTGGACCGGGACAGGGGCCTACAATGAGCAGTTCTTC	CSAWTGTGAYNEQFF
13	TRBV29-1	.	.	TRBJ2-3	TGCAGCGTTGAGGGGCCCTTAGCGGATACGCAGTATTTT	CSVEGPLADTQYF
15	TRBV30	.	.	TRBJ2-2	TGTGCCTGGAGATCCAGGTACAGGAACACCGGGGAGCTGTTTTTT	CAWRSRYRNTGELFF
17	TRBV3-1	once	.	TRBJ2-3	TGTGCCAGCAGCCGCCCCTCAGGGGAGTTTTCGGCAGATACGCAGTATTTT	CASSRPSGEFSADTQYF
14	TRBV29-1	.	.	TRBJ2-6	TGCAGCGTTGAGGGGACTGCTGGGGCCAACGTCCTGACTTTC	CSVEGTAGANVLTF
17	TRBV4-2	.	TRBD1	TRBJ1-5	TGTGCCAGCAGCAACGAACAGGGGAGGAATAGCAATCAGCCCCAGCATTTT	CASSNEQGRNSNQPQHF
16	TRBV24-1	.	TRBD2	TRBJ2-1	TGTGCCACCAGTGACCTTACTAGCGGGAGCCCCAATGAGCAGTTCTTC	CATSDLTSGSPNEQFF
15	TRBV6-1	few	TRBD2	TRBJ2-3	TGTGCCAGCAGTCTAGCGGGGGCTCGCACAGATACGCAGTATTTT	CASSLAGARTDTQYF
14	TRBV5-6	.	.	TRBJ1-5	TGTGCCAGCAGCTATCGGGAGTCGGTACAGCCCCAGCATTTT	CASSYRESVQPQHF
13	TRBV9	.	.	TRBJ2-7	TGTGCCAGCAGCACCGACAGCTCCTACGAGCAGTACTTC	CASSTDSSYEQYF
15	TRBV7-9	.	.	TRBJ2-5	TGTGCCAGCAGCTTATCTGGCAGCTTAGCGGAGACCCAGTACTTC	CASSLSGSLAETQYF
15	TRBV20-1	.	.	TRBJ2-1	TGCAGTGCTAGAGTCCACGAGACTAGTTCCTATGAGCAGTTCTTC	CSARVHETSSYEQFF
14	TRBV27	.	.	TRBJ1-2	TGTGCCAGCAGTGTCATTCGGGCCAACTATGGCTACACCTTC	CASSVIRANYGYTF
13	TRBV28	.	.	TRBJ2-7	TGTGCCAGCAGCCACCCAGGGTACTACGAGCAGTACTTC	CASSHPGYYEQYF
14	TRBV14	.	.	TRBJ2-6	TGTGCCAGCAGCCCTTTCTCTGGGGCCAACGTCCTGACTTTC	CASSPFSGANVLTF